The following is a T cell receptor beta chain sequence with its context. Antigen specificity is unknown. 13 Jbeta primers and 60 Vbeta primers were used for the PCR. Libraries were prepared by immunoSEQ multiplex PCR; TCRdb keeps only in-frame clonotypes and omits some of them. Of about 140,000 clones listed, roughly 80% are singletons. These data belong to a study of cytomegalovirus exposure and HLA in healthy donors. Study-wide results and limits: DRB1 showed the most TCR associations and HLA-C the fewest in a later analysis, as rates varied by HLA locus.

The V gene's germline CDR1 is MNHEY and CDR2 SVGAGI. The CDR3 has 16 residues. J lost 6 bases, V lost 2 bases, and 9 bases had no gene match. The specimen was PBMCs. This clonotype originated in a young man in good health and CMV-seronegative. The chain carries TRBV6-5 and TRBJ1-2; 10 nucleotides align to TRBD1. The CDR3 DNA reads TGTGCCAGCAGTTACCGCGACAGGGGGCCGAGCCATGGCTACACCTTC. Translating gives CASSYRDRGPSHGYTF.